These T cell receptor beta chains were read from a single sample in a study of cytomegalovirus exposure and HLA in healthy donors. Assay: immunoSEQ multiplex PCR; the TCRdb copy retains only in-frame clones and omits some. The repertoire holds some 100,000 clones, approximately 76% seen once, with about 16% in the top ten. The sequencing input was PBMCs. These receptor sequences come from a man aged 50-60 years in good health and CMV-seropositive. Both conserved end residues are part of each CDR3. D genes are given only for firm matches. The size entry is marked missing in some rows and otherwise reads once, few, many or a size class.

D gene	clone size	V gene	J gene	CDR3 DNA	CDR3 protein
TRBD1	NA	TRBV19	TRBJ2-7	TGTGCCAATAGTATAGGACAGGCAGACCTCTACGAGCAGTACTTC	CANSIGQADLYEQYF
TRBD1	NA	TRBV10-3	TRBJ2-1	TGTGCCATCAGTGAGTCCCCCGGGACAGGGGACTACAATGAGCAGTTCTTC	CAISESPGTGDYNEQFF
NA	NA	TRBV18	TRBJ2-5	TGTGCCAGCTCACCGAGATTGGAAGAGACCCAGTACTTC	CASSPRLEETQYF
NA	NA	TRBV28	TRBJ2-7	TGTGCCAGCAGTCCGCCAGGCAACTCCTACGAGCAGTACTTC	CASSPPGNSYEQYF
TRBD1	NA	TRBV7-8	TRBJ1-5	TGTGCCAGCAGCTCCGGACAGGGGGTAAATCAGCCCCAGCATTTT	CASSSGQGVNQPQHF
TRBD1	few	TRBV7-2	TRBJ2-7	TGTGCCAGCAGCCGGGGACAGGGGTTGATCGCCCTCTCCTACGAGCAGTACTTC	CASSRGQGLIALSYEQYF
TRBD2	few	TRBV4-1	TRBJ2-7	TGCGCCAGCAGCCAACAGCCAGGGACTAGCCGAGCTTACGAGCAGTACTTC	CASSQQPGTSRAYEQYF
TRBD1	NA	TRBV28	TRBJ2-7	TGTGCCAGCAGGCGAGCCGGGACAGTCTACTACGAGCAGTACTTC	CASRRAGTVYYEQYF
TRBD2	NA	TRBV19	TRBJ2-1	TGTGCCAGTAGTAGCTTAGCGGGGGCCGGCCTCGAGGAGCAGTTCTTC	CASSSLAGAGLEEQFF
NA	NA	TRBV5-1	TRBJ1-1	TGCGCCAGCAGCCCGGAGGGTTTTGAAGCTTTCTTT	CASSPEGFEAFF
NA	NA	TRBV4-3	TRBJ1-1	TGCGCCAGCAGCCAAGGAGGCACCGGGGGGCTGGGAGCTTTCTTT	CASSQGGTGGLGAFF
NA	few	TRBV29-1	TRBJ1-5	TGCAGCGTTGAACTAGATAGCAATCAGCCCCAGCATTTT	CSVELDSNQPQHF
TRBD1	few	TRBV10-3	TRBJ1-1	TGTGCCATCAGGTCTTCTGGACAGGGGGACACTGAAGCTTTCTTT	CAIRSSGQGDTEAFF
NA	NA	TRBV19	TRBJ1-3	TGTGCCAGTAGTATCAACAAATACTCTGGAAACACCATATATTTT	CASSINKYSGNTIYF
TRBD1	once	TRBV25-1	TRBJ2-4	TGTGCCAGCAGAGGGAGGGGACAGGGGCCCAAAAACATTCAGTACTTC	CASRGRGQGPKNIQYF
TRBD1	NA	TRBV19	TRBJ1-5	TGTGCCAGTACCCCGACAGGGTGGCAGCCCCAGCATTTT	CASTPTGWQPQHF
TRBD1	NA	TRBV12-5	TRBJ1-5	TGTGCTAGTGTTTGGGACAGGGGCTGGGGTATCAATCAGCCCCAGCATTTT	CASVWDRGWGINQPQHF
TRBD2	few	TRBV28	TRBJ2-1	TGTGCCAGCAGACCTCCTAGCGGGAGGGCCTATGAGCAGTTCTTC	CASRPPSGRAYEQFF
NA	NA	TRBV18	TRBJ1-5	TGTGCCAGCTCCCACTCAGGACAGCATAGCAATCAGCCCCAGCATTTT	CASSHSGQHSNQPQHF
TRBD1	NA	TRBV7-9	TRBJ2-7	TGTGCCAGCAGCTTAGGGGGACAGGGTTCTTACGAGCAGTACTTC	CASSLGGQGSYEQYF
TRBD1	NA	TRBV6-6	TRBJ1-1	TGTGCCAGCAGTCCCCGACAGGGGGCGCGCACTGAAGCTTTCTTT	CASSPRQGARTEAFF
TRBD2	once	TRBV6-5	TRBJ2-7	TGTGCCAGCGGCTCTAGCGGGAGAGGCGAGCAGTACTTC	CASGSSGRGEQYF
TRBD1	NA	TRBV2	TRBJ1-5	TGTGCCAGCAGTCGGGGGACAGGGCCGGGCCAGCCCCAGCATTTT	CASSRGTGPGQPQHF
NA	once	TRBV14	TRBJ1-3	TGTGCCAGCAGCCAAGTACAGGGTAGAGGAAACACCATATATTTT	CASSQVQGRGNTIYF
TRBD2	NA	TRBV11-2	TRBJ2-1	TGTGCCAGCAGCCGCTCCGGCCGGGAGGTGAGGTACAATGAGCAGTTCTTC	CASSRSGREVRYNEQFF
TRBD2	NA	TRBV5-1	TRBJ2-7	TGCGCCAGCGGCGTAGGGAGCGGGAGACGGGACGAGCAGTACTTC	CASGVGSGRRDEQYF
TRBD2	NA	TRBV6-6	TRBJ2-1	TGTGCCAGCAGCCCTCGTGGGACTATGGAGTTCTTC	CASSPRGTMEFF
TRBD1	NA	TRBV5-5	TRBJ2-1	TGTGCCAGCAGCCCCGGACAGGGTCGAAATGAGCAGTTCTTC	CASSPGQGRNEQFF
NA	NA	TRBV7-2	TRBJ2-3	TGTGCCAGCACCGTTGAGGTTTCCTCTTCTCCGCAGTATTTT	CASTVEVSSSPQYF
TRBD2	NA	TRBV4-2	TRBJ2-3	TGTGCCAGCAGCCAAGATTTCGGGGCGGGGGGAGATACGCAGTATTTT	CASSQDFGAGGDTQYF
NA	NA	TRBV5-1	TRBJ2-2	TGCGCCAGCAGCTTCACAACGAACACCGGGGAGCTGTTTTTT	CASSFTTNTGELFF
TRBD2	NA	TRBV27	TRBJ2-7	TGTGCCAGCAGTTTAGCTAGCGGGAGGCCCGCCAACGAGCAGTACTTC	CASSLASGRPANEQYF
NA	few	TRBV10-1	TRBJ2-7	TGCGCCAGCAGTGAAGTACTAGCAGGCGAGCAGTACTTC	CASSEVLAGEQYF
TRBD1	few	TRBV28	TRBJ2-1	TGTGCCAGCAGTTTCCTAAGGACAGGGATCGGGAATGAGCAGTTCTTC	CASSFLRTGIGNEQFF
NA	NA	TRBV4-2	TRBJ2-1	TGTGCCAGCAGCCAAGAGAGGGCTCCCTACAATGAGCAGTTCTTC	CASSQERAPYNEQFF
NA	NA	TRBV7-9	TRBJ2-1	TGTGCCAGCAGCTTAGAGACAGGCAGATTCTTC	CASSLETGRFF
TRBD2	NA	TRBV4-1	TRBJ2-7	TGCGCCAGCAGCCAAGTATTAGCGGGAGGGAATTACGAGCAGTACTTC	CASSQVLAGGNYEQYF
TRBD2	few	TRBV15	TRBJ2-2	TGTGCCACCAGCAACCCTCATGGTAGCGGGAGGACCGGGGAGCTGTTTTTT	CATSNPHGSGRTGELFF
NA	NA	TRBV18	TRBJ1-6	TGTGCCAGCTCACCTGACAGAGAAAATTCACCCCTCCACTTT	CASSPDRENSPLHF
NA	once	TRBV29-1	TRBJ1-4	TGCAGCGGGGCCCGACTATTAGGGAAGGAAGAAAAACTGTTTTTT	CSGARLLGKEEKLFF
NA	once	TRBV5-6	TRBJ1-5	TGTGCCAGCAGCTCGGGTGGGAATCAGCCCCAGCATTTT	CASSSGGNQPQHF
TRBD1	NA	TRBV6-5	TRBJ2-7	TGTGCCAGCAGTTGGGACAGCTCCTACGAGCAGTACTTC	CASSWDSSYEQYF
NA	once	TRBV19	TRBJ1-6	TGTGCCAGTAGTATAGGGACAGTCTCACCCCTCCACTTT	CASSIGTVSPLHF
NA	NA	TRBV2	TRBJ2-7	TGCGTAGCAAGGGCACCGGGATCATCCTACGAGCAGTACTTC	CVARAPGSSYEQYF
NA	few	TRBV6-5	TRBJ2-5	TGTGCCAGCAGTTACGGTGGGACTCAAGAGACCCAGTACTTC	CASSYGGTQETQYF
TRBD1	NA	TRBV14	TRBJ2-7	TGTGCCAGCAGCAACGGACAGGCCCACTCCTACGAGCAGTACTTC	CASSNGQAHSYEQYF
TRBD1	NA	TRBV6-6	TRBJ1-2	TGTGCCAGCAGTTACGCAGACAGGGGAACCTATGGCTACACCTTC	CASSYADRGTYGYTF
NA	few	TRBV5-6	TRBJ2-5	TGTGCCAGCAGCTTGGGGCGCGGGGTAGAGACCCAGTACTTC	CASSLGRGVETQYF